What follows are 19 T cell receptor beta chains derived from one specimen sequenced in a study of OX40 agonist ivuxolimab in advanced cancers. The data were produced by immunoSEQ multiplex PCR, yet TCRdb's version contains in-frame clones alone and is incomplete. The repertoire holds around 62,000 clones, with roughly 84% as singletons. The specimen was CD4+ or CD8+ T cells sorted from blood, collected in a trial of the OX40 agonist ivuxolimab. These receptors were collected from an adult with an advanced solid tumor such as melanoma, head and neck, liver or kidney cancer.

J is TRBJ2-1 and V is TRBV7-8; 13 bases are shared with TRBD2. The length of the CDR3 is 15 residues. The J segment lost 6 bases and the V segment lost 1 base, leaving 0 bases of the junction unmatched. Germline loops: CDR1 SGHVS, CDR2 FQNEAQ. CDR3 coding DNA: TGTGCCAGCAGCTTAGGACTAGCGGGGGGCAATGAGCAGTTCTTC. It specifies CASSLGLAGGNEQFF.

The chain carries TRBV5-4 and TRBJ1-2; TRBD1 aligns across 8 bases. Per the germline V gene, CDR1 is SGHNT and CDR2 is YYREEE (reference sequence). The J segment lost 6 bases and the V segment lost 1 base, leaving 5 bases of the junction unmatched. The CDR3 length is 14 residues. The CDR3 bases are TGTGCCAGCAGCTTGCCCAAGACAGGGGATGGCTACACCTTC. Residues: CASSLPKTGDGYTF. The full variable domain, rest sourced from reference TRBV5-4 and TRBJ1-2, is ETGVTQSPTHLIKTRGQQVTLRCSSQSGHNTVSWYQQALGQGPQFIFQYYREEENGRGNFPPRFSGLQFPNYSSELNVNALELDDSALYLCASSLPKTGDGYTFGSGTRLTVV.

The chain joins TRBV19 to TRBJ2-7, with D possibly matching TRBD1 (6 bases). V was trimmed by 7 bases and J by 0 bases, leaving 16 bases between them. Germline loops: CDR1 LNHDA, CDR2 SQIVND (reference sequence). The CDR3 covers 15 residues. CDR3 protein: CASIPGQWSSYEQYF. Here the CDR3 DNA reads TGTGCCAGTATTCCTGGACAGTGGAGCTCCTACGAGCAGTACTTC.

The gene calls are TRBV5-6 and TRBJ2-1; 7 bases agree with TRBD1. The CDR3 sequence is 14 residues long. J was trimmed by 5 bases and V by 4 bases; bases with no gene match: 6. Germline V gene data show CDR1 as SGHDT and CDR2 as YYEEEE. The CDR3 spells CASSRGQKNNEQFF. The CDR3 DNA follows: TGTGCCAGCAGCAGGGGACAGAAGAACAATGAGCAGTTCTTC.

The J gene is TRBJ1-5, the V gene TRBV6-6; 7 bases are a match to TRBD1. Germline CDR1 reads MNHNY; CDR2 reads SVGAGI (reference sequence). This CDR3 has 14 amino acids. With V trimmed by 6 bases and J by 5 bases, 7 bases remained unmatched. CDR3 amino acids: CASRTGQLDQPQHF. CDR3 sequence (DNA): TGTGCCAGCAGAACGGGACAGTTAGATCAGCCCCAGCATTTT.

The chain carries TRBV6-5 and TRBJ2-2; D may correspond to TRBD1 or TRBD2 (5 bases each). The germline CDR1 and CDR2 sequences are MNHEY and SVGAGI. The CDR3 is 15 amino acids. The V end was cut by 6 bases, the J end by 7 bases, with 18 bases between. The CDR3 coding sequence is TGTGCCAGCAGCACCGAGGGACCACGAGGCGGGGAGCTGTTTTTT. It translates to CASSTEGPRGGELFF.

The V call is TRBV19, the J call TRBJ2-6; D remains ambiguous. V lost 11 bases to trimming and J lost 0 bases, with 11 bases between them. Per the germline V gene, CDR1 is LNHDA and CDR2 is SQIVND (reference sequence). The CDR3 has 14 amino acids. CDR3 DNA: TGTGCCGGACGGGCCTCCTCTGGGGCCAACGTCCTGACTTTC. As protein: CAGRASSGANVLTF.

This clone is a singleton in its sample. The chain joins TRBV10-3 to TRBJ2-7; 11 bases are shared with TRBD1. With V trimmed by 5 bases and J by 5 bases, 8 bases remained unmatched. CDR1 is ENHRY, CDR2 SYGVKD, per germline. This CDR3 comprises 15 residues. CDR3 coding DNA: TGTGCCATCAGTTTCCTCGGACAGGGGGCAGACGAGCAGTACTTC. Its protein is CAISFLGQGADEQYF.

V usage is TRBV30 and J usage is TRBJ1-2; D not certain. The CDR3 runs to 14 residues. Germline V CDR1 and CDR2: GTSNPN, SVGIG (reference sequence). V was clipped by 3 bases and J by 2 bases, with 13 bases between them. The CDR3 nucleotides are TGTGCCTGGAGACCGGGCCTAAGAAACTATGGCTACACCTTC. Translating it yields CAWRPGLRNYGYTF.

The rearrangement uses TRBV19 and TRBJ2-1, with D maybe TRBD2 (5 bases). Germline V gives CDR1 LNHDA, CDR2 SQIVND (reference sequence). V was trimmed by 5 bases and J by 6 bases, leaving 17 bases between them. This CDR3 comprises 15 residues. CDR3 in amino acids: CASSPPGFGTNEQFF. The CDR3 DNA follows: TGTGCCAGTAGTCCACCGGGGTTCGGAACCAATGAGCAGTTCTTC.

This clone was seen only once. J is TRBJ1-4 and V is TRBV15, with D uncertain. Trimming removed 0 bases at V and 5 bases at J, with 10 bases between. This CDR3 comprises 15 residues. The germline V gene has CDR1 LNHNV and CDR2 YYDKDF (reference sequence). CDR3 protein: CATSRDPQTNEKLFF. The CDR3 DNA follows: TGTGCCACCAGCAGAGATCCCCAGACAAATGAAAAACTGTTTTTT. Variable domain in full (rest from reference TRBV15 and TRBJ1-4): DAMVIQNPRYQVTQFGKPVTLSCSQTLNHNVMYWYQQKSSQAPKLLFHYYDKDFNNEADTPDNFQSRRPNTSFCFLDIRSPGLGDTAMYLCATSRDPQTNEKLFFGSGTQLSVL.

This clone counts as medium-sized. The chain links TRBV27 to TRBJ2-7; 9 bases agree with TRBD1. The CDR3 consists of 13 residues. The germline gives CDR1 MNHEY, CDR2 SMNVEV (reference sequence). The J segment lost 7 bases and the V segment lost 3 bases, leaving 4 bases of the junction unmatched. The DNA for the CDR3 is TGTGCCAGCAGTTTTCCCGGGACAGGGGAGCAGTACTTC. Protein sequence: CASSFPGTGEQYF.

This chain links TRBV30 with TRBJ1-6, with 7 bases fitting TRBD1. Germline loops: CDR1 GTSNPN, CDR2 SVGIG (reference sequence). CDR3 size: 15 residues. V lost 4 bases, J lost 7 bases, and 10 bases stayed unmatched. In nucleotides, the CDR3 is TGTGCCTGGAACCGGGACAGAGTGAGGAATTCACCCCTCCACTTT. Protein: CAWNRDRVRNSPLHF.

V and J are TRBV6-5 and TRBJ1-1; 7 bases are a match to TRBD1. V shed 1 base and J 6 bases; nucleotides not matched to a gene: 11. CDR3 size: 16 residues. The V gene's germline CDR1 is MNHEY and CDR2 SVGAGI. CDR3 sequence reads: CASSYFLGGGLAEAFF. Here the CDR3 DNA reads TGTGCCAGCAGTTACTTCCTGGGAGGGGGCCTCGCTGAAGCTTTCTTT.

On this clone: The same CDR3 is also encoded by other DNA sequences in this sample. The rearrangement joins TRBV19 to TRBJ1-3; maybe TRBD1 (5 bases). The CDR3 extends over 16 amino acids. V dropped 5 bases and J dropped 0 bases, with 14 bases sitting between them. Looked up from germline, CDR1 is LNHDA and CDR2 is SQIVND (reference sequence). CDR3: CASSRGGVYSGNTIYF. For the CDR3, the DNA is TGTGCCAGTAGTCGGGGAGGGGTGTACTCTGGAAACACCATATATTTT.

The V call is TRBV27, the J call TRBJ1-4, with 8 bases fitting TRBD1. Germline V CDR1 and CDR2: MNHEY, SMNVEV (reference sequence). The CDR3 consists of 18 residues. V trimming: 5 bases; J trimming: 4 bases; junction bases outside the gene matches: 15. The CDR3 loop is CASSLPDRAGSRNEKLFF. CDR3 coding DNA: TGTGCCAGCAGTCTACCGGACAGGGCGGGCAGCCGTAATGAAAAACTGTTTTTT.

V usage is TRBV5-5 and J usage is TRBJ1-1; 8 bases fit TRBD1. CDR3 size: 15 residues. The V gene's germline CDR1 is SGHKS and CDR2 YYEKEE (reference sequence). J gave up 1 base and V 4 bases, and 6 bases lay outside the gene matches. The CDR3 loop is CASSAGTGSNTEAFF. In nucleotides, the CDR3 is TGTGCCAGCAGCGCCGGGACAGGCTCGAACACTGAAGCTTTCTTT.

This chain connects TRBV19 to TRBJ2-5; D tentatively fits TRBD1 or TRBD2 (5 bases each). The V gene's germline CDR1 is LNHDA and CDR2 SQIVND (reference sequence). V shed 7 bases and J shed 2 bases, with 11 bases lying between them. The CDR3 contains 13 residues. This chain's CDR3 is CASKRGSQETQYF. Written as DNA, the CDR3 is TGTGCCAGTAAACGGGGCTCGCAAGAGACCCAGTACTTC.

The J gene is TRBJ1-1, the V gene TRBV30; no reliable D call. CDR3 length equals 13 residues. The V gene lost 4 bases and the J gene lost 5 bases, with 14 bases spanning the gap. Germline-derived CDR1 and CDR2 are GTSNPN and SVGIG (reference sequence). This CDR3 is CAWMTSGETEAFF. The CDR3 DNA reads TGTGCCTGGATGACATCTGGGGAAACTGAAGCTTTCTTT.